This paragraph covers one T cell receptor (beta chain) sequence. The antigen is unknown. The data were obtained in a study of post-analysis software for immune sequencing data. The study's findings and limits: Compared with controls, patients showed significantly lower normalized Chao1 diversity. Clustering by F measure revealed strong co-clustering among samples prepared together in one batch. About five TRBV segments were more frequent in patients than controls; TRBV5-6, TRBV5-1 and TRBV20-1 belonged to this group.

Germline lookup yields CDR1 LGHDT and CDR2 YNNKEL (reference sequence). The V end was cut by 4 bases, the J end by 1 base, with 19 bases between. The CDR3 runs to 17 residues. Prepared TCR beta cDNA libraries contained unique molecular identifiers. Each CDR3 protein is one row after TCRdb ran MiXCR on the PCR reads. The repertoire has about half a million distinct CDR3 sequences, 30% to 40% of them found once; the top ten carry roughly 6%. This receptor was obtained from a girl aged 2 to 17 with multiple sclerosis. The sample comprised blood. The gene calls are TRBV3-1 and TRBJ2-5, with D perhaps TRBD2 (5 bases). CDR3 amino acids: CASSPNRERRAQETQYF. CDR3 sequence (DNA): TGTGCCAGCAGCCCTAACCGTGAGAGGCGGGCCCAAGAGACCCAGTACTTC.